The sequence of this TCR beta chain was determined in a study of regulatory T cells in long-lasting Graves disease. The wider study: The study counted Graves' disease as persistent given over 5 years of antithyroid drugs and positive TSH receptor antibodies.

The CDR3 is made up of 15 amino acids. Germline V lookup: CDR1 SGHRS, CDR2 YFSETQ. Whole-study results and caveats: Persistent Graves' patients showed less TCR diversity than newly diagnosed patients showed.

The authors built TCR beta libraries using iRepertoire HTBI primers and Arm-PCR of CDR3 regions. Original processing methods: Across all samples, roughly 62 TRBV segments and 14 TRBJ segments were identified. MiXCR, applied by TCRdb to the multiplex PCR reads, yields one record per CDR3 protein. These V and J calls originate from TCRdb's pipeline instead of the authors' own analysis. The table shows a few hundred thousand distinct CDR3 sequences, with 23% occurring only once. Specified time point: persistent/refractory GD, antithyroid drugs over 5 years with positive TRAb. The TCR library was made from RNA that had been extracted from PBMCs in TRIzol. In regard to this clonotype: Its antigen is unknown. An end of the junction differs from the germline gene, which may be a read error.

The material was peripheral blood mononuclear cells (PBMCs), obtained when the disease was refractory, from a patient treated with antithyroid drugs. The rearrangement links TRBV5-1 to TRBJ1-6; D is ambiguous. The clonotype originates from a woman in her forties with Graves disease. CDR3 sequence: CASSLGGSYNSPLHF. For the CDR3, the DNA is TGTGCCAGCAGCTTAGGCGGGTCCTATAATTCACCCCTCCACTTT.